The T cell receptor (beta chain) under discussion was sequenced for a study of T cells in Graves' hyperthyroidism and ophthalmopathy. Authors of the study amplified TCR beta CDR3 regions from RNA transcripts. The primer set for the first-round RT-PCR of the TCR CDR3 was HTBI. TCRdb re-analysed the multiplex PCR reads in MiXCR, keeping a single row per CDR3 protein. Of a few hundred thousand distinct CDR3 sequences in the sample, 13% to 15% are singletons; the top ten hold about 20%. This clonotype was observed at least ten times. Sample: blood. This TCR derives from a woman aged 30 to 39 with Graves' ophthalmopathy.

Here the CDR3 reads CASKQNSPLHF. The CDR3 coding sequence is TGTGCCAGTAAACAGAATTCACCCCTCCACTTT. The chain is built from TRBV6-1 and TRBJ1-6, with D hard to call. With 9 bases removed from V and 7 bases from J, the gap between germline ends came to 7 bases. The CDR3 length is 11 residues. Germline V gene lookup returns CDR1 MNHNS and CDR2 SASEGT.